These 4 T cell receptor beta chains were sequenced from one sample in a study of neurological immune-mediated disorders. Time point described: technical triplicate 3. TCRdb re-called the 5' RACE reads with MiXCR, one entry per CDR3 protein. The sample has some 47,000 distinct CDR3 sequences, roughly a fifth seen once. Sample: PBMCs. All receptors derive from a man aged 55 to 70 with HTLV-1-associated myelopathy (HAM/TSP).

This clonotype was found many times. The chain is built from TRBV6-5 and TRBJ2-5, with 11 nucleotides matching TRBD2. CDR3 length: 15 residues. Germline assignment: CDR1 MNHEY and CDR2 SVGAGI. V lost 6 bases and J lost 4; bases outside the gene matches: 7. The CDR3 spells CASRLTGTSGETQYF. The CDR3 DNA reads as TGTGCCAGCAGACTAACCGGGACTAGCGGAGAGACCCAGTACTTC.

This clonotype has a count of ten or more. V gene TRBV6-1 combines with J gene TRBJ2-1, with 9 bases fitting TRBD2. This CDR3 has 15 residues. Germline CDR1 is MNHNS and CDR2 is SASEGT. The J segment lost 9 bases and the V segment lost 6 bases, leaving 12 bases of the junction unmatched. Here the CDR3 DNA reads TGTGCCAGCAGCCCGGGAGCTAGCGGGAATAGTGAGCAGTTCTTC. This sequence encodes CASSPGASGNSEQFF.

The sample holds many counts of this clonotype. The chain combines TRBV9 with TRBJ2-2; no definite D call. Germline V gene sequence: CDR1 SGDLS, CDR2 YYNGEE. There are 14 residues in the CDR3. V was trimmed by 5 bases and J by 6 bases, leaving 14 bases between them. CDR3 loop: CASSGLVVAGELFF. The CDR3 DNA sequence: TGTGCCAGCAGTGGGCTGGTAGTCGCCGGGGAGCTGTTTTTT.

The genes are TRBV2 and TRBJ2-3, with D possibly TRBD2 on 5 matching bases. This CDR3 has 14 residues. Germline loops: CDR1 SNHLY, CDR2 FYNNEI. CDR3: CSSSSTWGTDTQYF. DNA for the CDR3: TGTTCTAGCAGTTCAACTTGGGGCACAGATACGCAGTATTTT. Combining the CDR3 with reference TRBV2 and TRBJ2-3 gives the whole variable domain EPEVTQTPSHQVTQMGQEVILRCVPISNHLYFYWYRQILGQKVEFLVSFYNNEISEKSEIFDDQFSVERPDGSNFTLKIRSTKLEDSAMYFCSSSSTWGTDTQYFGPGTRLTVL.